The 18 T cell receptor beta chains presented below share a single source sample, sequenced in a study of OX40 agonist ivuxolimab in advanced cancers. The repertoire was sequenced with immunoSEQ multiplex PCR; TCRdb's copy has only in-frame clones and lacks some. Of tens of thousands of clones in the sample, 89% were seen once. The starting material was CD4+ or CD8+ T cells sorted from blood, obtained in a trial of the OX40 agonist ivuxolimab. These receptors all stem from an adult with an advanced solid tumor such as melanoma, head and neck, liver or kidney cancer.

This sequence joins TRBV7-9 and TRBJ2-3; no reliable D call. CDR3 length: 11 residues. Looked up from germline, CDR1 is SEHNR and CDR2 is FQNEAQ (reference sequence). V was cut by 8 bases and J by 5 bases, with 8 bases left in between. CDR3 in DNA: TGTGCCAGCGAATCCCGAGATACGCAGTATTTT. The encoded protein is CASESRDTQYF. The variable domain in full, with the rest retrieved from reference TRBV7-9 and TRBJ2-3, is DTGVSQNPRHKITKRGQNVTFRCDPISEHNRLYWYRQTLGQGPEFLTYFQNEAQLEKSRLLSDRFSAERPKGSFSTLEIQRTEQGDSAMYLCASESRDTQYFGPGTRLTVL.

This chain uses TRBV28 with TRBJ2-2; D is unclear. This CDR3 comprises 15 residues. Per germline, CDR1 MDHEN and CDR2 SYDVKM. Trimming left V 3 bases short and J 5 bases short, with 13 bases between. The CDR3 here is CASSLHIDRTGELFF. CDR3 in DNA: TGTGCCAGCAGTTTGCATATTGATCGGACCGGGGAGCTGTTTTTT.

The rearrangement uses TRBV7-9 and TRBJ2-7; 9 bases are shared with TRBD2. The CDR3 spans 15 residues. After removal of 4 bases from V and 6 bases from J, the junction contained 10 bases not matched to a gene. Germline CDR1 SEHNR, CDR2 FQNEAQ (reference sequence). The CDR3 nucleotides read TGTGCCAGCAGCTCGGGGAGCGGGAGGAACGGCGAGCAGTACTTC. Amino acid sequence: CASSSGSGRNGEQYF.

The chain employs TRBV5-1 and TRBJ2-1; TRBD2 agrees at 11 bases. Per germline, CDR1 SGHRS and CDR2 YFSETQ. V lost 5 bases, J lost 4 bases, and 2 bases stayed unmatched. CDR3 length: 14 residues. CDR3 protein: CASSTSGGYNEQFF. CDR3 nucleotide sequence: TGCGCCAGCAGTACTAGCGGGGGTTACAATGAGCAGTTCTTC.

The chain combines TRBV28 with TRBJ1-1; TRBD1 aligns across 10 bases. The length of the CDR3 is 15 residues. V was pared by 6 bases and J by 3 bases, with 7 bases of the junction left unmatched. Germline V gene lookup returns CDR1 MDHEN and CDR2 SYDVKM. The CDR3 sequence is CASRTGGASDTEAFF. The DNA for the CDR3 is TGTGCCAGCAGGACAGGGGGCGCCTCGGACACTGAAGCTTTCTTT. Based on the CDR3 plus reference TRBV28 and TRBJ1-1, the full variable domain is DVKVTQSSRYLVKRTGEKVFLECVQDMDHENMFWYRQDPGLGLRLIYFSYDVKMKEKGDIPEGYSVSREKKERFSLILESASTNQTSMYLCASRTGGASDTEAFFGQGTRLTVV.

V is TRBV5-1 and J is TRBJ2-5; D unresolved. The CDR3 consists of 13 residues. Germline V gene sequence: CDR1 SGHRS, CDR2 YFSETQ. V lost 2 bases to trimming and J lost 2 bases, with 7 bases between them. CDR3 sequence: CASSFTVQETQYF. The CDR3, as DNA: TGCGCCAGCAGCTTTACGGTACAAGAGACCCAGTACTTC. Full variable domain (rest looked up from reference TRBV5-1 and TRBJ2-5): KAGVTQTPRYLIKTRGQQVTLSCSPISGHRSVSWYQQTPGQGLQFLFEYFSETQRNKGNFPGRFSGRQFSNSRSEMNVSTLELGDSALYLCASSFTVQETQYFGPGTRLLVL.

This chain joins TRBV25-1 and TRBJ2-1, with no clear D. The CDR3 consists of 16 residues. Germline-derived CDR1 and CDR2 are MGHDK and SYGVNS. Trimming removed 5 bases at V and 3 bases at J, with 17 bases between. This CDR3 is CASSSTTVDHYNEQFF. CDR3 bases: TGTGCCAGCAGTTCCACCACAGTTGATCACTACAATGAGCAGTTCTTC.

The V and J genes are TRBV2 and TRBJ2-6; D is unresolved. This CDR3 comprises 14 residues. Germline loops: CDR1 SNHLY, CDR2 FYNNEI. V gave up 7 bases and J gave up 0 bases, with 7 bases separating them. In DNA form, the CDR3 reads TGTGCCAGCAAGGTCGACTCTGGGGCCAACGTCCTGACTTTC. Residues: CASKVDSGANVLTF. Drawing the rest from reference TRBV2 and TRBJ2-6, the complete variable domain is EPEVTQTPSHQVTQMGQEVILRCVPISNHLYFYWYRQILGQKVEFLVSFYNNEISEKSEIFDDQFSVERPDGSNFTLKIRSTKLEDSAMYFCASKVDSGANVLTFGAGSRLTVL.

This clone was observed a single time. V and J are TRBV28 and TRBJ1-6; 12 bases map to TRBD1. V lost 1 base and J lost 3; bases outside the gene matches: 7. The CDR3 is 19 residues long. CDR1 MDHEN and CDR2 SYDVKM come from the germline V gene. The CDR3 DNA reads TGTGCCAGCAGTTTATTCGGGACAGGGGGCAGCAGCTATAATTCACCCCTCCACTTT. Protein product: CASSLFGTGGSSYNSPLHF.

The chain links TRBV5-1 to TRBJ2-1, with 9 bases aligning to TRBD2. CDR3 length: 15 residues. Germline lookup yields CDR1 SGHRS and CDR2 YFSETQ. The ends lost 1 base at V and 3 bases at J; junction bases unmatched: 2. The DNA of the CDR3 is TGCGCCAGCAGCTTGAGTAGCGGGGGCTACAATGAGCAGTTCTTC. This encodes CASSLSSGGYNEQFF.

The J gene is TRBJ1-3, the V gene TRBV5-4, with 7 bases aligning to TRBD1. The V gene end was trimmed by 4 bases and the J gene end by 1 base; junction bases not matched to a gene: 5. Germline V gene lookup returns CDR1 SGHNT and CDR2 YYREEE (reference sequence). This CDR3 is 15 amino acids long. CDR3 nucleotides: TGTGCCAGCAGCGCGGACAGGAGGTCTGGAAACACCATATATTTT. As protein: CASSADRRSGNTIYF. Full variable domain (remainder filled in from reference TRBV5-4 and TRBJ1-3): ETGVTQSPTHLIKTRGQQVTLRCSSQSGHNTVSWYQQALGQGPQFIFQYYREEENGRGNFPPRFSGLQFPNYSSELNVNALELDDSALYLCASSADRRSGNTIYFGEGSWLTVV.

The genes are TRBV2 and TRBJ1-2, with 8 bases fitting TRBD1. Germline-derived CDR1 and CDR2 are SNHLY and FYNNEI. The CDR3 extends over 15 amino acids. The V segment lost 6 bases and the J segment 1 base; nucleotides outside the gene matches: 7. The CDR3 sequence: CASRGIRGLNYGYTF. The CDR3 coding sequence is TGTGCCAGCAGGGGTATCAGGGGGCTTAACTATGGCTACACCTTC.

The chain recombines TRBV7-9 with TRBJ2-5; 9 bases map to TRBD1. The junction had 19 bases not matched to a gene; V was cut back by 7 bases and J by 7 bases. Germline V gene lookup returns CDR1 SEHNR and CDR2 FQNEAQ (reference sequence). CDR3 length equals 17 residues. CDR3 DNA: TGTGCCAGCACCAAACTCGGGGGGACAGGGACCTCGGGGACCCAGTACTTC. This translates into CASTKLGGTGTSGTQYF.

This chain uses TRBV23-1 with TRBJ2-7; no definite D call. TRBV23-1 is flagged as an ORF with uncertain function. The length of the CDR3 is 13 residues. The ends were cut back, 8 bases at V and 3 bases at J, with 14 bases in the middle. CDR3 sequence: CASPPRRRYEQYV. DNA for the CDR3: TGCGCCAGCCCCCCCCGGCGGCGCTACGAGCAGTACGTC.

The chain carries TRBV5-1 and TRBJ1-2; TRBD1 agrees at 8 bases. With V trimmed by 0 bases and J by 6 bases, 4 bases remained unmatched. This CDR3 has 14 residues. Germline V CDR1 and CDR2: SGHRS, YFSETQ. The CDR3 region is CASSLGTGWNGYTF. The DNA of the CDR3 is TGCGCCAGCAGCTTGGGGACAGGGTGGAATGGCTACACCTTC. Combining the CDR3 with reference TRBV5-1 and TRBJ1-2 gives the whole variable domain KAGVTQTPRYLIKTRGQQVTLSCSPISGHRSVSWYQQTPGQGLQFLFEYFSETQRNKGNFPGRFSGRQFSNSRSEMNVSTLELGDSALYLCASSLGTGWNGYTFGSGTRLTVV.

This clone has only one observation. The chain couples TRBV7-3 to TRBJ2-5, with 8 bases fitting TRBD2. The V gene's germline CDR1 is SGHTA and CDR2 FQGTGA. Trimming cost V 5 bases and J 3 bases; bases outside gene matches: 5. The CDR3 runs 14 residues. In DNA, the CDR3 is TGTGCCAGCAGCAGGACTAGCTGGGAAGAGACCCAGTACTTC. Protein: CASSRTSWEETQYF.

This clone was observed a single time. The chain is built from TRBV4-3 and TRBJ2-3; unclear D gene. The CDR3 spans 17 residues. Germline V gene sequence: CDR1 LGHNA, CDR2 YSLEER. Trimming pared 0 bases from V and 0 bases from J, leaving 13 bases between. The CDR3 region is CASSQDVASLSTDTQYF. DNA of the CDR3: TGCGCCAGCAGCCAAGATGTGGCGTCTCTTAGCACAGATACGCAGTATTTT.

The genes are TRBV7-3 and TRBJ1-1, with TRBD1 matching 7 bases. Trimming removed 1 base from V and 11 bases from J; junction bases left unmatched: 7. CDR3 length equals 13 residues. Germline V gives CDR1 SGHTA, CDR2 FQGTGA. CDR3 residues: CASSLMGTAEAFF. CDR3 nucleotide sequence: TGTGCCAGCAGCTTAATGGGGACAGCAGAGGCTTTCTTT.